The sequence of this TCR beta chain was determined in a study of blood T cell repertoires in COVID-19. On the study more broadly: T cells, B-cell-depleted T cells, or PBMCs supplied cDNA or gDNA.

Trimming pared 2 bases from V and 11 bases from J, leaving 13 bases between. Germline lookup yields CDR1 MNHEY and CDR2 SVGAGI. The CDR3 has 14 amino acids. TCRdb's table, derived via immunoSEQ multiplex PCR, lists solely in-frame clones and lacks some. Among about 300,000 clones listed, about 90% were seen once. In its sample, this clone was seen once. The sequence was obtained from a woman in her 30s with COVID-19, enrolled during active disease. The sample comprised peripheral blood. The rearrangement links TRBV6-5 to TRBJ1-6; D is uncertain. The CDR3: CASSYRDFKAPLHF. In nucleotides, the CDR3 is TGTGCCAGCAGTTACCGCGACTTCAAGGCACCCCTCCACTTT.